This entry concerns a single TCR beta chain. These data are taken from a study of radiotherapy plus CTLA-4 blockade in lung cancer. TCRdb's table, derived via immunoSEQ multiplex PCR, lists solely in-frame clones and lacks some. The table lists 55,000 to 80,000 clones, around four fifths of them singletons. Chemo-refractory metastatic non-small-cell lung cancer patients were treated with focal radiation plus CTLA-4 blockade with ipilimumab. Sample: peripheral blood, taken from a patient treated with radiotherapy plus ipilimumab. This sequence originates from a human donor with non-small cell lung cancer who had a complete response to radiotherapy plus ipilimumab.

The CDR3 sequence is CASSSYMNTEAFF. CDR3 sequence (DNA): TGCGCCAGCAGCTCGTACATGAACACTGAAGCTTTCTTT. The gene calls are TRBV5-1 and TRBJ1-1; D uncertain. The CDR3 is 13 amino acids. With 3 bases removed from V and 0 bases from J, the gap between germline ends came to 6 bases. CDR1 is SGHRS and CDR2 is YFSETQ in the germline V gene. The whole variable domain, filled in from reference TRBV5-1 and TRBJ1-1, reads KAGVTQTPRYLIKTRGQQVTLSCSPISGHRSVSWYQQTPGQGLQFLFEYFSETQRNKGNFPGRFSGRQFSNSRSEMNVSTLELGDSALYLCASSSYMNTEAFFGQGTRLTVV.